These 10 T cell receptor beta chains were all obtained from the same sample, sequenced in a study of blood T cell repertoires in COVID-19. TCRdb's table, derived via immunoSEQ multiplex PCR, lists solely in-frame clones and lacks some. The sample shows about 400,000 clones, approximately 91% of them seen only once. The sample was PBMCs or T cells enriched from blood (not recorded which). The receptors come from a woman aged 40 to 50 with acute COVID-19.

The CDR3 coding sequence is TGTGCCACCAGTGATGGCAGGGTGGGGACCCAGTACTTC. The encoded protein is CATSDGRVGTQYF. The genes are TRBV24-1 and TRBJ2-5; D is possibly TRBD1 (5 bases). Germline V gene lookup returns CDR1 KGHDR and CDR2 SFDVKD. CDR3 length: 13 amino acids. V was trimmed by 3 bases and J by 7 bases, leaving 11 bases between them.

In regard to this clone: At one boundary the junction diverges from the germline segment, which might be a read error. The chain has TRBV7-6 and TRBJ1-3; maybe TRBD1 (6 bases). Germline V CDR1 and CDR2: SGHVS, FNYEAQ. The CDR3 contains 17 residues. In DNA form, the CDR3 reads TGTGCCAGCAACTTAAGCCCAGGGGCCTACTCTGGAAACACCATATATTTT. Amino acids: CASNLSPGAYSGNTIYF.

The chain is built from TRBV5-6 and TRBJ2-1, with TRBD2 matching over 9 bases. The V segment lost 0 bases and the J segment 5 bases; nucleotides outside the gene matches: 3. The CDR3 has 15 amino acids. From germline, CDR1 is SGHDT and CDR2 YYEEEE. The CDR3 DNA reads as TGTGCCAGCAGCTTGGGTAGCGGGGGACACAATGAGCAGTTCTTC. Encoded protein: CASSLGSGGHNEQFF.

The chain carries TRBV14 and TRBJ1-1; 7 bases match TRBD1. This CDR3 is 13 amino acids long. The ends lost 5 bases at V and 0 bases at J; junction bases unmatched: 0. Germline CDR1 reads SGHDN; CDR2 reads FVKESK. The CDR3: CASSGQVNTEAFF. For the CDR3, the DNA is TGTGCCAGCAGCGGACAGGTGAACACTGAAGCTTTCTTT.

The J gene is TRBJ2-7, the V gene TRBV4-2, with TRBD1 matching over 8 bases. V lost 1 base and J lost 2; bases outside the gene matches: 4. Germline CDR1 LGHNA, CDR2 YNFKEQ. This CDR3 region has 15 residues. The DNA of the CDR3 is TGTGCCAGCAGCCAAGGGACAGGGATCACCTACGAGCAGTACTTC. It specifies CASSQGTGITYEQYF.

In its sample, this clone was seen a few times. Additional DNA sequences in this sample encode the identical CDR3. The chain is built from TRBV18 and TRBJ1-2; 7 bases fit TRBD1. Germline-derived CDR1 and CDR2 are KGHSH and LQKENI. J gave up 3 bases and V 2 bases, and 0 bases lay outside the gene matches. The CDR3 spans 13 residues. CDR3 in amino acids: CASSPDRDYGYTF. CDR3 nucleotide sequence: TGTGCCAGCTCACCAGACAGGGACTATGGCTACACCTTC.

V gene TRBV2 combines with J gene TRBJ2-2; 9 bases align to TRBD1. This CDR3 has 14 residues. Trimming removed 4 bases from V and 9 bases from J; junction bases left unmatched: 6. The germline V gene encodes CDR1 SNHLY and CDR2 FYNNEI. CDR3 nucleotides: TGTGCCAGCAGTGCGGGACAGGGAGGGAGGGAGCTGTTTTTT. Its protein product is CASSAGQGGRELFF.

V is TRBV6-5 and J is TRBJ1-6; possibly TRBD1 for D (5 bases). V lost 7 bases, J lost 12 bases, and 13 bases lay in between. CDR3 length: 12 residues. Looked up from germline, CDR1 is MNHEY and CDR2 is SVGAGI. CDR3 nucleotides: TGTGCCAGCACCCGGGGGGGAGGACCCCTCCACTTT. Translating it yields CASTRGGGPLHF.

This chain uses TRBV18 with TRBJ2-6; 7 nucleotides match TRBD1. V lost 6 bases to trimming and J lost 1 base; unmatched junction nucleotides: 6. CDR3 length equals 16 residues. Germline CDR1 and CDR2: KGHSH and LQKENI. CDR3 bases: TGTGCCAGCTCGCCAATACAGGGGTCTGGGGCCAACGTCCTGACTTTC. Protein: CASSPIQGSGANVLTF. The full variable domain, completed using reference TRBV18 and TRBJ2-6, is NAGVMQNPRHLVRRRGQEARLRCSPMKGHSHVYWYRQLPEEGLKFMVYLQKENIIDESGMPKERFSAEFPKEGPSILRIQQVVRGDSAAYFCASSPIQGSGANVLTFGAGSRLTVL.

CDR3 DNA sequence: TGTGCCAGCAGTGCGGTCGGAGTGATGAACACTGAAGCTTTCTTT. Its translation is CASSAVGVMNTEAFF. The V gene is TRBV2, the J gene TRBJ1-1; D not resolved. The germline V gene encodes CDR1 SNHLY and CDR2 FYNNEI. The CDR3 runs 15 residues. Trimming took 4 bases from V and 0 from J, leaving 12 bases between them.